The sequence of this T cell receptor beta chain was determined in a study of long-term antiretroviral therapy in people with HIV. General study findings and limits: Clones with expansion before ART led the repertoire at all time points. Neither ART adherence, viral resistance nor therapy changes were documented. Upon ART, diversity increased but remained lower than transplant donor controls. Control repertoires displayed wider CDR3 length ranges than the HIV repertoires.

Trimming removed 7 bases from V and 3 bases from J, with 12 bases in between. Germline CDR1 reads MDHEN; CDR2 reads SYDVKM. CDR3 length: 13 residues. The authors ran the immunoSEQ assay, v3.0, at survey level. Sequencing used immunoSEQ multiplex PCR; TCRdb keeps in-frame clones, though not all of them. The top ten clones hold over 2% of a sample with 25,000 to 35,000 clones, 95% to 96% of them seen once. As for this clone: Its antigen is undetermined.

This material consisted of unsorted PBMCs, taken 6.5 to 6.6 years after starting antiretroviral therapy. This clonotype was obtained from a man aged 25-45 years with HIV. V usage is TRBV28 and J usage is TRBJ1-1; D remains unclear. CDR3 coding DNA: TGTGCCAGCACCCCGGGAGAGTACACTGAAGCTTTCTTT. Translation gives CASTPGEYTEAFF.